The rows below give T cell receptor beta chains drawn from one sample of a study of cytomegalovirus exposure and HLA in healthy donors. TCRdb keeps only in-frame clones here, not all; method: immunoSEQ multiplex PCR. The repertoire table contains about 54,000 clones. Material: PBMCs. The receptors originated from a woman in her forties in good health and CMV-seronegative. CDR3s include the opening cysteine and the closing phenylalanine or tryptophan. The D gene is left open where the match is weak.

V: TRBV19
J: TRBJ1-1
D: TRBD1
CDR3: CASSSRQGAYTEAFF
DNA: TGTGCCAGTAGTTCCCGACAGGGGGCTTACACTGAAGCTTTCTTT

V: TRBV27
J: TRBJ2-7
D: .
CDR3: CASSLSTASYEQYF
DNA: TGTGCCAGCAGTTTATCGACAGCATCCTACGAGCAGTACTTC

V: TRBV27
J: TRBJ1-4
D: TRBD1
CDR3: CASSLRSRQGVREKLFF
DNA: TGTGCCAGCAGTTTAAGATCCCGACAGGGAGTACGTGAAAAACTGTTTTTT

V: TRBV7-2
J: TRBJ1-1
D: .
CDR3: CASSKRGVNTEAFF
DNA: TGTGCCAGCAGCAAGCGGGGGGTGAACACTGAAGCTTTCTTT

V: TRBV6-1
J: TRBJ1-1
D: TRBD1
CDR3: CASTPTGWHTEAFF
DNA: TGTGCCAGCACCCCGACAGGGTGGCACACTGAAGCTTTCTTT

V: TRBV5-4
J: TRBJ2-7
D: TRBD2
CDR3: CASSDETSGAYEQYF
DNA: TGTGCCAGCAGCGACGAAACTAGCGGAGCCTACGAGCAGTACTTC

V: TRBV2
J: TRBJ1-4
D: .
CDR3: CASKDRVATNEKLFF
DNA: TGTGCCAGCAAGGACAGAGTTGCAACTAATGAAAAACTGTTTTTT

V: TRBV6-1
J: TRBJ1-1
D: .
CDR3: CASREAGGDTEAFF
DNA: TGTGCCAGCAGGGAGGCCGGGGGGGACACTGAAGCTTTCTTT

V: TRBV9
J: TRBJ2-1
D: .
CDR3: CASSVVASLQGNEQFF
DNA: TGTGCCAGCAGCGTGGTAGCGTCCTTACAAGGGAATGAGCAGTTCTTC

V: TRBV6-6
J: TRBJ1-1
D: .
CDR3: CASSYSSYTEAFF
DNA: TGTGCCAGCAGTTACTCGAGTTACACTGAAGCTTTCTTT

V: TRBV30
J: TRBJ2-1
D: .
CDR3: CAWSVGHQGGIDNEQFF
DNA: TGTGCCTGGAGTGTAGGACATCAGGGGGGAATTGACAATGAGCAGTTCTTC

V: TRBV28
J: TRBJ2-5
D: .
CDR3: CASSRPWEQETQYF
DNA: TGTGCCAGCAGTCGACCTTGGGAGCAAGAGACCCAGTACTTC

V: TRBV6-6
J: TRBJ1-4
D: TRBD1
CDR3: CASSGDRGATNEKLFF
DNA: TGTGCCAGCAGTGGGGACAGGGGAGCAACTAATGAAAAACTGTTTTTT

V: TRBV5-4
J: TRBJ2-7
D: .
CDR3: CASSLWTDPYEQYF
DNA: TGTGCCAGCAGCTTGTGGACAGATCCCTACGAGCAGTACTTC

V: TRBV9
J: TRBJ2-1
D: .
CDR3: CASSVDLRGVSGQFF
DNA: TGTGCCAGCAGCGTAGATTTGCGGGGAGTCTCGGGGCAGTTCTTC

V: TRBV6-1
J: TRBJ2-1
D: TRBD2
CDR3: CASSEALGAGDDNEQFF
DNA: TGTGCCAGCAGTGAGGCCTTAGGAGCGGGGGACGACAATGAGCAGTTCTTC

V: TRBV7-9
J: TRBJ2-7
D: TRBD1
CDR3: CASSPGGLSYEQYF
DNA: TGTGCCAGCAGTCCAGGGGGCCTCTCCTACGAGCAGTACTTC